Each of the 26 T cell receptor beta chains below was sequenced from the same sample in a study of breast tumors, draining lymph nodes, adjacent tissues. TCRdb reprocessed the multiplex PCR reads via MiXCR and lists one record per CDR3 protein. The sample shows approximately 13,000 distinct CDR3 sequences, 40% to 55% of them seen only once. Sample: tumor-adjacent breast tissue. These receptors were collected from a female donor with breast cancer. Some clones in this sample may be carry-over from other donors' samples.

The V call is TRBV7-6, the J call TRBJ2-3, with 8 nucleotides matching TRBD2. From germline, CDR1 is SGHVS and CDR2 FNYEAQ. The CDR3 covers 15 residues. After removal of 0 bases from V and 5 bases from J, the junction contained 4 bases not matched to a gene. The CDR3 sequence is CASSLAAGEGDTQYF. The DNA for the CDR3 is TGTGCCAGCAGCTTAGCAGCGGGAGAGGGAGATACGCAGTATTTT.

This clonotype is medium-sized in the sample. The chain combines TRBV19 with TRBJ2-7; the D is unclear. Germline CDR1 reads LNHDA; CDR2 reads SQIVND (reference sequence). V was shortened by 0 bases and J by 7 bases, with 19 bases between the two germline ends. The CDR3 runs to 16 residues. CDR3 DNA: TGTGCCAGTAGTATAGATCACATGGGAATGACTTGGGAGCAGTACTTC. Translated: CASSIDHMGMTWEQYF.

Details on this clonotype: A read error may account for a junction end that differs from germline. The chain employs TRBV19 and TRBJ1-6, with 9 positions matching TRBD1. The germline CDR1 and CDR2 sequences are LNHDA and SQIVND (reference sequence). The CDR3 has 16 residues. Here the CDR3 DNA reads TGCGCCAGTACAGGGGGCGCAGGCCCTGATAATTCACCCCTCCACTTT. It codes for CASTGGAGPDNSPLHF. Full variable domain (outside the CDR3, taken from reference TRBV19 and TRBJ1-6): DGGITQSPKYLFRKEGQNVTLSCEQNLNHDAMYWYRQDPGQGLRLIYYSQIVNDFQKGDIAEGYSVSREKKESFPLTVTSAQKNPTAFYLCASTGGAGPDNSPLHFGNGTRLTVT.

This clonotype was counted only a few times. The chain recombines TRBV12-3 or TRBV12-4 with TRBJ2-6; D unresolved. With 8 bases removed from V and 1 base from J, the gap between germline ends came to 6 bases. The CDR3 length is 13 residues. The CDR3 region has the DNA TGTGCCAGCCGCCCTTCTGGGGCCAACGTCCTGACTTTC. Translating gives CASRPSGANVLTF.

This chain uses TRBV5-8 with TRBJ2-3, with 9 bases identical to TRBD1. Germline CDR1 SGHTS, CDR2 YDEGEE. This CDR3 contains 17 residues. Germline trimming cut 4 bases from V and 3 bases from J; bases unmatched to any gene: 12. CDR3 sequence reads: CASSPDPGTGWTDTQYF. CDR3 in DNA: TGTGCCAGCAGCCCGGACCCCGGGACAGGGTGGACAGATACGCAGTATTTT.

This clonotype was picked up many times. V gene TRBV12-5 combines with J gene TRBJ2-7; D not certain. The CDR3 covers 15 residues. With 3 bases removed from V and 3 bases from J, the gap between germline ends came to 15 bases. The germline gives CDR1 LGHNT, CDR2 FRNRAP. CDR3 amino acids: CASGFVPTPVYEQYF. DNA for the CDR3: TGTGCTAGTGGTTTCGTACCCACGCCAGTCTACGAGCAGTACTTC.

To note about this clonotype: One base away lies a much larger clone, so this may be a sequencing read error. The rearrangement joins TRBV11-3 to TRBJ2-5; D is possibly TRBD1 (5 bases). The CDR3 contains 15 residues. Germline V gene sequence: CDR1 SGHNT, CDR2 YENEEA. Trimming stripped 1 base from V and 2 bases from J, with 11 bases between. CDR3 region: CASSLGLDTQETQYF. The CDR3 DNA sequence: TGTGCCAGCAGCTTAGGTTTGGACACTCAAGAGACCCAGTACTTC.

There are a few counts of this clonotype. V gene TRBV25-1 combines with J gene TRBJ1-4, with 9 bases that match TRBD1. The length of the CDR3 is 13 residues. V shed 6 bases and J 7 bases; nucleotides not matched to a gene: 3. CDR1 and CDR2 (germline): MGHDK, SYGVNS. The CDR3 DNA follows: TGTGCCAGCAGACAGGGGGCTAGTGAAAAACTGTTTTTT. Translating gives CASRQGASEKLFF. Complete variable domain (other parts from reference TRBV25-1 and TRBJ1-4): EADIYQTPRYLVIGTGKKITLECSQTMGHDKMYWYQQDPGMELHLIHYSYGVNSTEKGDLSSESTVSRIRTEHFPLTLESARPSHTSQYLCASRQGASEKLFFGSGTQLSVL.

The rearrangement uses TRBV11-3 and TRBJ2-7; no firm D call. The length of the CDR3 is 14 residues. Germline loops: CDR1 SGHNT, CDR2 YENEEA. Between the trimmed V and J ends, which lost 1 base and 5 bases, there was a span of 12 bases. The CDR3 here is CASSLVFSTHEQYF. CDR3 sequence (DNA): TGTGCCAGCAGCTTAGTGTTTAGTACCCACGAGCAGTACTTC. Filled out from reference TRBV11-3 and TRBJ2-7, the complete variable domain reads EAGVVQSPRYKIIEKKQPVAFWCNPISGHNTLYWYLQNLGQGPELLIRYENEEAVDDSQLPKDRFSAERLKGVDSTLKIQPAELGDSAVYLCASSLVFSTHEQYFGPGTRLTVT.

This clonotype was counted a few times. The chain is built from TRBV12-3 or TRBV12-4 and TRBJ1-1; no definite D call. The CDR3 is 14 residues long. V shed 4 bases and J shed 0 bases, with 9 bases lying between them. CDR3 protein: CASSSTGVNTEAFF. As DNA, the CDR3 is TGTGCCAGCAGTTCAACGGGAGTGAACACTGAAGCTTTCTTT.

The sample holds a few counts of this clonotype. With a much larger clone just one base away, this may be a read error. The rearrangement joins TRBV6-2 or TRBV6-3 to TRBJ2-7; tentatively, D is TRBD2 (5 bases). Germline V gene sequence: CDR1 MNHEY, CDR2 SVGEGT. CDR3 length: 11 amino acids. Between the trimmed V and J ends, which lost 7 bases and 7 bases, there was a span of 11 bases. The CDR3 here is CASTRPGEQYF. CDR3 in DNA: TGTGCCAGCACCCGGCCGGGGGAGCAGTACTTC.

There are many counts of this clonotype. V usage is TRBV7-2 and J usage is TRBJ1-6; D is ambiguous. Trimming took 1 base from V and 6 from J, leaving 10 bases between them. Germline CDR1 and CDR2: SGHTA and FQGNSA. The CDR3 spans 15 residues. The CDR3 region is CASSLGGGSNSPLHF. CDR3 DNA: TGTGCCAGCAGCTTAGGAGGAGGAAGTAATTCACCCCTCCACTTT.

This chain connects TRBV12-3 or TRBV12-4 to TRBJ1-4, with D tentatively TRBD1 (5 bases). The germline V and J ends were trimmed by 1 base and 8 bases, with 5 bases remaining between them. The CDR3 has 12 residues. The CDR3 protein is CASSLGGEKLFF. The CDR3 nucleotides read TGTGCCAGCAGTTTAGGGGGGGAAAAACTGTTTTTT.

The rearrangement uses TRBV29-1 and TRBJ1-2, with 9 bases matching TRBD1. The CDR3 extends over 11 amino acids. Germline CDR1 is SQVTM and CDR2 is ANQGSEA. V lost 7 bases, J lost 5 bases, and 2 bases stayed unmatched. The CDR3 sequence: CSAGTGYGYTF. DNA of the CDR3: TGCAGCGCTGGGACAGGGTATGGCTACACCTTC.

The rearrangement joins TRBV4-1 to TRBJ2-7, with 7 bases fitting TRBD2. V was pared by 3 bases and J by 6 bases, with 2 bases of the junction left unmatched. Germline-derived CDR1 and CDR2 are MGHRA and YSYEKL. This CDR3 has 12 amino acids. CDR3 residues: CASSQRTSEQYF. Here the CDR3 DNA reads TGCGCCAGCAGCCAGCGGACTAGCGAGCAGTACTTC.

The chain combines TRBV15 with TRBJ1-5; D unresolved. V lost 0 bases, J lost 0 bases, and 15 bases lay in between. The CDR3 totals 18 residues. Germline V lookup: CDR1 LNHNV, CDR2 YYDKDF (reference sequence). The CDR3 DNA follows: TGTGCCACCAGCAGAGATCTAGGCCTTACAAATAGCAATCAGCCCCAGCATTTT. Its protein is CATSRDLGLTNSNQPQHF. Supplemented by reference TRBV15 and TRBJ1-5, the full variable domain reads DAMVIQNPRYQVTQFGKPVTLSCSQTLNHNVMYWYQQKSSQAPKLLFHYYDKDFNNEADTPDNFQSRRPNTSFCFLDIRSPGLGDTAMYLCATSRDLGLTNSNQPQHFGDGTRLSIL.

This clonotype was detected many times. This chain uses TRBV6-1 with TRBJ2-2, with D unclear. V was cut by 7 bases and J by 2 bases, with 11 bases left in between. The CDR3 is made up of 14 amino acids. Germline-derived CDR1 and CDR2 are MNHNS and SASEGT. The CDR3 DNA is TGTGCCAGCAAGGTCGGCAGTAACACCGGGGAGCTGTTTTTT. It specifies CASKVGSNTGELFF.

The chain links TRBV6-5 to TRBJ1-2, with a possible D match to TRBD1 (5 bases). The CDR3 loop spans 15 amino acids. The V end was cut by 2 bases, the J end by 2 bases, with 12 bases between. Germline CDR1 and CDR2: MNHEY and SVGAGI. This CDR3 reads CASSYRQTMNYGYTF. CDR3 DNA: TGTGCCAGCAGTTACAGACAGACGATGAACTATGGCTACACCTTC.

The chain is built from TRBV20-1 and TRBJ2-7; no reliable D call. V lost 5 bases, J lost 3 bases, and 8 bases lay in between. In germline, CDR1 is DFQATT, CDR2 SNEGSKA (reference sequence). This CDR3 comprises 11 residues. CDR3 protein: CSAVDVYEQYF. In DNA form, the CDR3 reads TGCAGTGCTGTGGACGTCTACGAGCAGTACTTC.

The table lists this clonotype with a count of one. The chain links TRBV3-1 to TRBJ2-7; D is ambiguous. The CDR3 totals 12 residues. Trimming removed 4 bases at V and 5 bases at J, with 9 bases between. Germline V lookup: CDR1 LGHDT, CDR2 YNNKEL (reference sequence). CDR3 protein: CASSLWTDEQYF. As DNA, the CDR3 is TGTGCCAGCAGCCTTTGGACGGACGAGCAGTACTTC.

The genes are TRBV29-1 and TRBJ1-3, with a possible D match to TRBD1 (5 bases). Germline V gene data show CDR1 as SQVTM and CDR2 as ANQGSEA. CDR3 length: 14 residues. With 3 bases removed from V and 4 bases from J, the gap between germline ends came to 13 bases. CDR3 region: CSVESGGLGNTIYF. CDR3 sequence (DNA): TGCAGCGTTGAGTCTGGGGGTCTCGGAAACACCATATATTTT.

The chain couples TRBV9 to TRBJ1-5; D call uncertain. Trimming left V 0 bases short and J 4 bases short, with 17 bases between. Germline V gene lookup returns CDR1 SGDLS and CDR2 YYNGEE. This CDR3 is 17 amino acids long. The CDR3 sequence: CASSVGTTGTVNQPQHF. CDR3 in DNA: TGTGCCAGCAGCGTAGGTACTACCGGCACAGTTAATCAGCCCCAGCATTTT.

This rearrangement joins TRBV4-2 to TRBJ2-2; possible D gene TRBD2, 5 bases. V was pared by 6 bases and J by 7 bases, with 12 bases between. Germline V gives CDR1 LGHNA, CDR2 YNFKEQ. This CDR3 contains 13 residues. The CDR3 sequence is CASSQRGIGELFF. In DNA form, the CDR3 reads TGTGCCAGCAGTCAAAGAGGGATCGGGGAGCTGTTTTTT.

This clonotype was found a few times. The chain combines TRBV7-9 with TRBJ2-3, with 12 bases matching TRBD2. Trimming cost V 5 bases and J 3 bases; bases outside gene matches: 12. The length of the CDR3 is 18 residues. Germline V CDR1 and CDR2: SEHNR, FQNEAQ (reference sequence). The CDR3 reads CASSPTRLAGVRTDTQYF. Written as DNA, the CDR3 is TGTGCCAGCAGCCCCACCCGACTAGCGGGAGTGAGGACAGATACGCAGTATTTT.

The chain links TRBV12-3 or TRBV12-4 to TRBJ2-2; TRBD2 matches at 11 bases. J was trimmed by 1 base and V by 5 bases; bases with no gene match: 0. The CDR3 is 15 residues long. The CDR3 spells CASSTSGRNTGELFF. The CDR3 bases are TGTGCCAGCAGTACTAGCGGGAGGAACACCGGGGAGCTGTTTTTT.

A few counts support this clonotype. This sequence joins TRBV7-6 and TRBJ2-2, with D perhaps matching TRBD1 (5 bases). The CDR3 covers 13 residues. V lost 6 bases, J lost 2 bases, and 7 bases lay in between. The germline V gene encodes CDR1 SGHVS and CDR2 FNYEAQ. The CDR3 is CASRDRNTGELFF. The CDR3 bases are TGTGCCAGCAGAGACAGAAACACCGGGGAGCTGTTTTTT.